The present TCR beta chain was sequenced within a study of molecular identifiers for immune sequencing clone quantification. The wider study: The replicates split RNA from roughly 20,000 or 100,000 naive CD8 cells five ways and sequenced four.

Study findings and constraints: Highly expanded clone sizes could be underestimated through barcode sharing by identical TCR molecules.

Looked up from germline, CDR1 is MNHEY and CDR2 is SMNVEV (reference sequence). The V end lost 5 bases, the J end lost 4 bases, and 18 bases lay between the germline ends. CDR3 length: 15 residues. Preparation methods for the bulk TCR libraries were those previously described, with listed TCR primers. A single record per CDR3 protein comes from TCRdb applying MiXCR to the PCR reads. The table shows more than 300,000 distinct CDR3 sequences, with roughly a fifth occurring only once. Regarding this clonotype: The antigen remains unidentified.

A CD8+CD4-CCR7+CD45RA+ phenotype served as the sorting definition for naive CD8 T cells. The chain employs TRBV27 and TRBJ2-7, with a weak D call TRBD2 (5 bases). Sequencing was done on a sample of naive CD8+ T cells from blood, with Jurkat cell RNA spiked in. As for subset: FACS-sorted CD8+CD4-CCR7+CD45RA+ naive T cells. This sequence originates from a human donor in good health. Some libraries in this study had Jurkat cell RNA spiked in. The CDR3 coding sequence is TGTGCCAGCAGTCCGTCGGGGTTCGGGTTATACGAGCAGTACTTC. It yields the protein CASSPSGFGLYEQYF.